This entry lists 2 T cell receptor beta chains sequenced from one sample in a study of T-cell reconstitution after alpha-beta-depleted transplantation in children. Researchers prepared the TCRbeta library using unique molecular identifiers, the study reports. TCRdb redid the calling of the PCR reads with MiXCR, one entry per CDR3 protein. The data contain 750,000 to 950,000 distinct CDR3 sequences, 15% to 20% of them seen just once; the ten biggest clones take up approximately 5%. The sequenced sample was PBMCs, mostly from graft donor cells, obtained 360 days after TCRalphabeta/CD19-depleted stem cell transplant. The receptors were sampled from a male patient aged 10 to 17 who had a stem cell transplant for acute lymphoblastic leukemia, so the T cells may come from the graft donor.

This clonotype showed up just a few times. V and J are TRBV5-5 and TRBJ2-7, with TRBD2 matching 10 bases. This CDR3 has 15 residues. Germline CDR1 and CDR2: SGHKS and YYEKEE (reference sequence). V lost 1 base, J lost 1 base, and 2 bases stayed unmatched. The CDR3 nucleotides read TGTGCCAGCAGCTTGCTACTAGCGGGGTCCTACGAGCAGTACTTC. It codes for CASSLLLAGSYEQYF. Filled out from reference TRBV5-5 and TRBJ2-7, the complete variable domain reads DAGVTQSPTHLIKTRGQQVTLRCSPISGHKSVSWYQQVLGQGPQFIFQYYEKEERGRGNFPDRFSARQFPNYSSELNVNALLLGDSALYLCASSLLLAGSYEQYFGPGTRLTVT.

The chain recombines TRBV4-1 with TRBJ2-3; TRBD2 might be the D (6 bases). V was shortened by 1 base and J by 0 bases, with 23 bases between the two germline ends. The CDR3 runs 20 residues. The germline V gene has CDR1 MGHRA and CDR2 YSYEKL. This CDR3 is CASSQGFFWRASWSTDTQYF. CDR3 coding DNA: TGCGCCAGCAGCCAAGGGTTTTTCTGGAGGGCCTCTTGGAGCACAGATACGCAGTATTTT.